The 10 T cell receptor beta chains below come from one sample, sequenced in a study of spatial heterogeneity in lung cancer. TCRdb re-derived calls from the 5' RACE reads in MiXCR, one entry per CDR3 protein. Of around 100,000 distinct CDR3 sequences in the sample, roughly 10% were seen once. As for time point: blood at routine non-recurrence follow-up after resection. Source: PBMCs, taken at follow-up. The receptors here all came from a female donor with early-stage non-small cell lung cancer.

This clonotype was counted at least ten times. V is TRBV30 and J is TRBJ2-5; D may correspond to TRBD1 or TRBD2 (5 bases each). Germline V lookup: CDR1 GTSNPN, CDR2 SVGIG (reference sequence). CDR3 length: 14 amino acids. Trimming cost V 2 bases and J 3 bases, with 13 bases left between them. The CDR3 is CAWSPGPGEETQYF. The CDR3 nucleotides are TGTGCCTGGAGTCCGGGACCTGGAGAAGAGACCCAGTACTTC. Combining the CDR3 with reference TRBV30 and TRBJ2-5 gives the whole variable domain SQTIHQWPATLVQPVGSPLSLECTVEGTSNPNLYWYRQAAGRGLQLLFYSVGIGQISSEVPQNLSASRPQDRQFILSSKKLLLSDSGFYLCAWSPGPGEETQYFGPGTRLLVL.

This clonotype came up a few times. This chain uses TRBV4-1 with TRBJ1-2; 8 bases align to TRBD1. The germline gives CDR1 MGHRA, CDR2 YSYEKL. V was clipped by 1 base and J by 4 bases; unmatched bases: 11. This CDR3 has 17 amino acids. CDR3 protein: CASSQGRGGTGIYGYTF. In DNA form, the CDR3 reads TGCGCCAGCAGCCAAGGGAGAGGCGGGACAGGTATCTATGGCTACACCTTC.

The J gene is TRBJ1-1, the V gene TRBV2, with D possibly being TRBD1 (6 bases). V lost 9 bases, J lost 2 bases, and 10 bases lay in between. CDR3 length equals 12 residues. Germline V CDR1 and CDR2: SNHLY, FYNNEI. The CDR3 nucleotides read TGTGCCAGTTTCAGGGGAAACACTGAAGCTTTCTTT. Its protein product is CASFRGNTEAFF.

This chain joins TRBV12-3 or TRBV12-4 and TRBJ1-4, with D uncertain. The CDR3 runs to 15 residues. With 3 bases removed from V and 0 bases from J, the gap between germline ends came to 8 bases. The CDR3 region has the DNA TGTGCCAGCAGTTTCAACAGCGCAACTAATGAAAAACTGTTTTTT. Its protein product is CASSFNSATNEKLFF.

The rearrangement links TRBV7-9 to TRBJ2-3; no firm D call. V lost 9 bases, J lost 0 bases, and 16 bases lay in between. This CDR3 region has 15 residues. Per germline, CDR1 SEHNR and CDR2 FQNEAQ (reference sequence). In nucleotides, the CDR3 is TGTGCCAGTACGAGCCAGCGATTCAGCACAGATACGCAGTATTTT. Translating it yields CASTSQRFSTDTQYF. The complete variable domain, with remaining parts taken from reference TRBV7-9 and TRBJ2-3, reads DTGVSQNPRHKITKRGQNVTFRCDPISEHNRLYWYRQTLGQGPEFLTYFQNEAQLEKSRLLSDRFSAERPKGSFSTLEIQRTEQGDSAMYLCASTSQRFSTDTQYFGPGTRLTVL.

The chain uses TRBV7-9 and TRBJ1-1, with no clear D. The germline V gene has CDR1 SEHNR and CDR2 FQNEAQ (reference sequence). The germline V and J ends were trimmed by 5 bases and 4 bases, with 14 bases remaining between them. This CDR3 comprises 14 residues. The CDR3 coding sequence is TGTGCCAGCAGCCCGGCTCCTTTGGGCACTGAAGCTTTCTTT. This gives the protein CASSPAPLGTEAFF.

This clonotype occurred a few times. V usage is TRBV27 and J usage is TRBJ2-6, with D hard to call. The V end was cut by 5 bases, the J end by 5 bases, with 13 bases between. Per the germline V gene, CDR1 is MNHEY and CDR2 is SMNVEV (reference sequence). This CDR3 comprises 15 residues. CDR3 in amino acids: CASSLFSTRANVLTF. In nucleotides, the CDR3 is TGTGCCAGCAGTCTCTTTTCGACAAGGGCCAACGTCCTGACTTTC.

This clonotype was seen a few times. The DNA for the CDR3 is TGTGCCAGCAGGAGTTCGGAGTACAATGAGCAGTTCTTC. Translation: CASRSSEYNEQFF. J is TRBJ2-1 and V is TRBV27; D remains ambiguous. Germline CDR1 MNHEY, CDR2 SMNVEV (reference sequence). The germline V and J ends were trimmed by 6 bases and 4 bases, with 10 bases remaining between them. The CDR3 has 13 amino acids.

This clonotype is medium-sized (0.01 to 0.1%). The chain joins TRBV5-5 to TRBJ2-7, with D maybe TRBD2 (7 bases). This CDR3 has 16 amino acids. Between the trimmed V and J ends, which lost 1 base and 4 bases, there was a span of 18 bases. CDR1 is SGHKS and CDR2 is YYEKEE in the germline V gene (reference sequence). Written as DNA, the CDR3 is TGTGCCAGCAGCTTGAGTTCGGGGGGCGCGGAATACGAGCAGTACGTC. Translation: CASSLSSGGAEYEQYV.

The chain uses TRBV5-1 and TRBJ2-1; D perhaps matches TRBD2 (5 bases). The germline gives CDR1 SGHRS, CDR2 YFSETQ. CDR3 length: 20 residues. The ends were cut back, 0 bases at V and 3 bases at J, with 25 bases in the middle. CDR3 region: CASSLDQPIARGFNYNEQFF. CDR3 nucleotides: TGCGCCAGCAGCTTGGACCAACCCATTGCGAGAGGGTTTAACTACAATGAGCAGTTCTTC.